One and the same sample provided the 5 T cell receptor beta chains below, sequenced in a study of blood T cell repertoires in COVID-19. Sequencing used immunoSEQ multiplex PCR; TCRdb keeps in-frame clones, though not all of them. The sample consists of 140,000 to 150,000 clones, more than 70% of them appearing once. The specimen sequenced was peripheral blood. These receptors were collected from a man in his sixties with active or convalescent COVID-19.

V usage is TRBV7-3 and J usage is TRBJ1-5; D might be TRBD1 (5 bases). The germline gives CDR1 SGHTA, CDR2 FQGTGA. The V gene lost 5 bases and the J gene lost 2 bases, with 16 bases spanning the gap. There are 16 residues in the CDR3. The CDR3 is CASSPQEGEGNQPQHF. Here the CDR3 DNA reads TGTGCCAGCAGCCCACAGGAGGGTGAGGGCAATCAGCCCCAGCATTTT.

The chain recombines TRBV24-1 with TRBJ2-5; 10 bases are shared with TRBD2. The CDR3 is 16 amino acids. V lost 1 base, J lost 2 bases, and 3 bases stayed unmatched. The germline V gene encodes CDR1 KGHDR and CDR2 SFDVKD. The CDR3 DNA reads TGTGCCACCAGTGATTTCCAGACTAGCGGGCAAGAGACCCAGTACTTC. It translates to CATSDFQTSGQETQYF.

This clone was observed a single time. This chain uses TRBV4-2 with TRBJ1-2; 10 nucleotides align to TRBD1. Germline V gene lookup returns CDR1 LGHNA and CDR2 YNFKEQ. The CDR3 covers 17 residues. The V gene end was trimmed by 3 bases and the J gene end by 6 bases; junction bases not matched to a gene: 13. CDR3 nucleotides: TGTGCCAGCAGCCATGCGACAGGGGACAGGGGATCCAATGGCTACACCTTC. As protein: CASSHATGDRGSNGYTF.

Points on this clone: Other DNA sequences from this sample encode an identical CDR3 as well. The rearrangement uses TRBV19 and TRBJ1-2; TRBD1 matches 8 bases. The CDR3 spans 12 residues. Germline V CDR1 and CDR2: LNHDA, SQIVND (reference sequence). After removal of 6 bases from V and 6 bases from J, the junction contained 3 bases not matched to a gene. CDR3 DNA sequence: TGTGCCAGTAGCCAGGGGGCAGATGGCTACACCTTC. Its protein product is CASSQGADGYTF.

This chain links TRBV7-2 with TRBJ2-3; D not resolved. Trimming left V 6 bases short and J 6 bases short, with 13 bases between. The CDR3 contains 13 residues. Looked up from germline, CDR1 is SGHTA and CDR2 is FQGNSA. The CDR3 DNA follows: TGTGCCAGCAGACTAAACCAACGGGATACGCAGTATTTT. It specifies CASRLNQRDTQYF.